The 6 T cell receptor beta chains below come from one sample, sequenced in a study of technical replicates of blood from a handful of donors. Clones were sequenced by immunoSEQ multiplex PCR, and TCRdb holds only the in-frame ones, with some missing. Of tens of thousands of clones detected, roughly nine tenths appear once; the ten largest clones hold 0.25%. The source material was T cells isolated from PBMCs. These receptors all come from a human donor in good health.

DNA of the CDR3: TGTGCCAGCACAACAGCGGGGCCTGGAAACACCATATATTTT. The encoded protein is CASTTAGPGNTIYF. The chain combines TRBV25-1 with TRBJ1-3; maybe TRBD1 (5 bases). Per germline, CDR1 MGHDK and CDR2 SYGVNS. V gave up 7 bases and J gave up 2 bases, with 12 bases separating them. CDR3 length: 14 residues.

The chain has TRBV5-1 and TRBJ1-2; D is unclear. CDR3 size: 14 residues. CDR1 and CDR2 from the germline V gene are SGHRS and YFSETQ. Trimming stripped 0 bases from V and 4 bases from J, with 10 bases between. Here the CDR3 DNA reads TGCGCCAGCAGCTTGGGCTCTATGAGCTATGGCTACACCTTC. It specifies CASSLGSMSYGYTF.

V gene TRBV28 combines with J gene TRBJ2-1; perhaps TRBD1 as D (5 bases). This CDR3 is 15 amino acids long. Trimming took off 8 bases at V and 8 bases at J, with 22 bases between the two ends. Germline V gene lookup returns CDR1 MDHEN and CDR2 SYDVKM. The CDR3, as DNA: TGTGCCAGCCTCACGCTGGGGCTCGCCGCTGATGAGCAGTTCTTC. It codes for CASLTLGLAADEQFF.

V is TRBV30 and J is TRBJ2-1, with TRBD1 identical over 11 bases. Germline lookup yields CDR1 GTSNPN and CDR2 SVGIG (reference sequence). The CDR3 is 14 amino acids. V shed 5 bases, J shed 3 bases, and the junction held 3 bases outside the gene matches. CDR3 in DNA: TGTGCCTGGCGGACAGGGGGCAGCTACAATGAGCAGTTCTTC. This translates into CAWRTGGSYNEQFF.

The J gene is TRBJ1-6, the V gene TRBV6-1, with no clear D. The CDR3 is 17 residues long. Germline V gives CDR1 MNHNS, CDR2 SASEGT. V was trimmed by 3 bases and J by 7 bases, leaving 19 bases between them. CDR3 bases: TGTGCCAGCAGTGACCGGCGGGGAATAGACGGGAATTCACCCCTCCACTTT. Translated: CASSDRRGIDGNSPLHF.

The genes are TRBV28 and TRBJ2-1; weak D call: TRBD2 (7 bases). Per germline, CDR1 MDHEN and CDR2 SYDVKM. CDR3 length equals 13 residues. The germline V and J ends were trimmed by 8 bases and 5 bases, with 13 bases remaining between them. CDR3 DNA: TGTGCCAGCCTGGGGCGGGGGCACAATGAGCAGTTCTTC. It is translated as CASLGRGHNEQFF.